Each of the 2 T cell receptor beta chains below was sequenced from the same sample in a study of T cell responses to AZD1222 COVID-19 vaccine. Profiling relied on immunoSEQ multiplex PCR, and the TCRdb table lists in-frame clones only, not all of them. Of approximately 120,000 clones in the sample, 80% to 95% were seen once. Here the sequenced sample was peripheral blood, taken on day 0 of MenACWY control vaccination. Receptor source: an adult in good health.

This chain links TRBV23-1 with TRBJ2-3; 7 nucleotides match TRBD1. TRBV23-1 is identified as an open reading frame with a role that is uncertain. V lost 7 bases to trimming and J lost 4 bases; unmatched junction nucleotides: 14. The CDR3 runs to 16 residues. The CDR3, as DNA: TGCGCCAGCACTCGACCGAGGCCGGGACAGCCAGATACGCAGTATTTT. This encodes CASTRPRPGQPDTQYF.

The CDR3 spells CASSLDRAVADTQYF. Written as DNA, the CDR3 is TGTGCCAGCAGCTTAGATAGGGCAGTTGCGGATACGCAGTATTTT. J is TRBJ2-3 and V is TRBV11-2; D remains unclear. Germline V gives CDR1 SGHAT, CDR2 FQNNGV. The V gene lost 0 bases and the J gene lost 6 bases, with 13 bases spanning the gap. This CDR3 has 15 residues.